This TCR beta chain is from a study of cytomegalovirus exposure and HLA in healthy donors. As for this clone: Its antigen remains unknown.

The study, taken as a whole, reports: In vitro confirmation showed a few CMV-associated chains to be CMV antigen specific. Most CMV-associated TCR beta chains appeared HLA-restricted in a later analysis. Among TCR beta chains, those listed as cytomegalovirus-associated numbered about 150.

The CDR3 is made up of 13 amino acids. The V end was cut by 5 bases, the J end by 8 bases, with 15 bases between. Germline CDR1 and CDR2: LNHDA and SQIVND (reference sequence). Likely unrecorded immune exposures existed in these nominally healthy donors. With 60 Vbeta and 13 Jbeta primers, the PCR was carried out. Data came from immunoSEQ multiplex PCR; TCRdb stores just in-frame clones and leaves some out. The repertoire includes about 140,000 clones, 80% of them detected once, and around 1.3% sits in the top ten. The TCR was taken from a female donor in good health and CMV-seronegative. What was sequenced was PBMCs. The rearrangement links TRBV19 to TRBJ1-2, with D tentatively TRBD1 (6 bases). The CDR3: CASSLDSYEGYTF. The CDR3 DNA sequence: TGTGCCAGTAGTTTGGACAGCTATGAGGGCTACACCTTC.